This TCR beta chain derives from a study of radiation and T cells in renal cell carcinoma. Study information: Nephrectomy followed 15 Gy stereotactic body radiation by 4 weeks.

Clones were read by immunoSEQ multiplex PCR, and TCRdb kept only the in-frame ones, dropping some. The data show about 130,000 clones, roughly four fifths seen once. The CDR3 has 14 residues. The V gene lost 0 bases and the J gene lost 7 bases, with 10 bases spanning the gap. The germline gives CDR1 SGDLS, CDR2 YYNGEE. Notes on the study in general: Pretreatment tumor biopsies were lacking, so baseline clonotypes are unknown.

The time point here: blood 2 weeks post-SBRT. Treatment given: 15 Gy SBRT to primary tumor, nephrectomy 4 weeks later. The patient's renal cell carcinoma had clear cell pathology. This clone was detected only once. Its target is not known. This receptor was identified in a woman aged 60-75 years with renal cell carcinoma. Sequences were derived from blood, sampled from a patient whose treatment included radiotherapy and nephrectomy. V gene TRBV9 combines with J gene TRBJ1-4; D is uncertain. The CDR3 DNA follows: TGTGCCAGCAGCGTAGGGGGAGACACTGAAAAACTGTTTTTT. Protein product: CASSVGGDTEKLFF. The full variable domain, its missing parts supplied by reference TRBV9 and TRBJ1-4, is DSGVTQTPKHLITATGQRVTLRCSPRSGDLSVYWYQQSLDQGLQFLIQYYNGEERAKGNILERFSAQQFPDLHSELNLSSLELGDSALYFCASSVGGDTEKLFFGSGTQLSVL.